This T cell receptor beta chain is from a study of blood T cell repertoires in COVID-19. Study information: Acute-phase and convalescent COVID-19 samples originated in the United States, Italy and Spain. Sources were T cells, B-cell-depleted T cells, or PBMCs; the material itself was cDNA or gDNA.

Authors' data handling: The assay estimated nucleated cells by amplifying reference gene primers. TCRdb's table, derived via immunoSEQ multiplex PCR, lists solely in-frame clones and lacks some. That table is the source of V, J and clone size, and D and trimming were worked out from the DNA. This sample has roughly 100,000 clones, with roughly nine tenths found just once. This CDR3 is built from 11 residues. The sequenced sample was peripheral blood. The rearrangement joins TRBV21-1 to TRBJ2-1; the DNA was not compared with TRBD1, the D call given in the table. TRBV21-1 corresponds to a pseudogene. The sequence derives from a human donor in a cohort sampled during active COVID-19. The CDR3 loop is CASRARNEQFF. CDR3 nucleotides: TGTGCCAGCAGGGCCAGAAATGAGCAGTTCTTC.